This T cell receptor (beta chain) was recorded in a study of blood T cell repertoires in COVID-19. Study details: Researchers got acute and convalescent COVID-19 samples from the United States, Italy and Spain.

Data came from immunoSEQ multiplex PCR; TCRdb stores just in-frame clones and leaves some out. The data show approximately 99,000 clones, approximately 87% seen once. V shed 5 bases and J shed 2 bases, with 16 bases lying between them. The CDR3 is made up of 15 amino acids. The V gene's germline CDR1 is SGHTA and CDR2 FQGTGA. Material: peripheral blood. This receptor was identified in a human donor in a cohort sampled during active COVID-19. The chain combines TRBV7-3 with TRBJ2-7, with D possibly TRBD2 on 6 matching bases. In DNA, the CDR3 is TGTGCCAGCAGCCCGGCTGCTAGCGCGACCTACGAGCAGTACTTC. It specifies CASSPAASATYEQYF.